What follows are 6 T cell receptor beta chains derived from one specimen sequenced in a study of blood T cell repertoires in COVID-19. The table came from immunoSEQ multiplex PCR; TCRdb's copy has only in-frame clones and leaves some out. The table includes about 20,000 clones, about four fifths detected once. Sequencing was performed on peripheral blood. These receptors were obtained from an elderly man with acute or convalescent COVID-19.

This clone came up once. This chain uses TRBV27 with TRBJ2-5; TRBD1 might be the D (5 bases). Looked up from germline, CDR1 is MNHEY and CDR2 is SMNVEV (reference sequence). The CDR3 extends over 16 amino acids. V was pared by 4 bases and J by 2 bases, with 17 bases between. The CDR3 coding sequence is TGTGCCAGCAGTTCACTAACAGGCAGGGTTCAAGAGACCCAGTACTTC. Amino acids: CASSSLTGRVQETQYF.

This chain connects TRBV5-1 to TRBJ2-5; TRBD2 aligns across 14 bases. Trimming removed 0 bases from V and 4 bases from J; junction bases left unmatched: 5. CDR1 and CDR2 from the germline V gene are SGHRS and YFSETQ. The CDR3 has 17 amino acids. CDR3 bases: TGCGCCAGCAGCTTGGAGGGACTAGCGGGAGTGGCAGAGACCCAGTACTTC. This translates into CASSLEGLAGVAETQYF.

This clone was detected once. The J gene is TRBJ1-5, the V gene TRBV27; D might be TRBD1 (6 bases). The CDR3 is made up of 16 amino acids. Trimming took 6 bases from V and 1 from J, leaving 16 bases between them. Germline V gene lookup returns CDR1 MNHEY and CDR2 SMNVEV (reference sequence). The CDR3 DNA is TGTGCCAGCAGCCCCCTCGGGGGGCTCAGCAATCAGCCCCAGCATTTT. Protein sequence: CASSPLGGLSNQPQHF.

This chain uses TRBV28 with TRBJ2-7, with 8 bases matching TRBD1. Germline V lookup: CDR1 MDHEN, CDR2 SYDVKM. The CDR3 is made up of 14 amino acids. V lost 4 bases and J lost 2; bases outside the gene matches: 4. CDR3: CASSWGTGAYEQYV. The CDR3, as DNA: TGTGCCAGCAGTTGGGGGACAGGCGCCTACGAGCAGTACGTC.

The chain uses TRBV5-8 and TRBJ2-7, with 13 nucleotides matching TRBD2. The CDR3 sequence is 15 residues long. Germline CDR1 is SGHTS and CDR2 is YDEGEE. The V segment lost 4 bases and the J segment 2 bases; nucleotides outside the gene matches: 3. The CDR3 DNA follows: TGTGCCAGCAGCCCCGGACTAGCGGGAGCCTACGAGCAGTACTTC. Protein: CASSPGLAGAYEQYF.

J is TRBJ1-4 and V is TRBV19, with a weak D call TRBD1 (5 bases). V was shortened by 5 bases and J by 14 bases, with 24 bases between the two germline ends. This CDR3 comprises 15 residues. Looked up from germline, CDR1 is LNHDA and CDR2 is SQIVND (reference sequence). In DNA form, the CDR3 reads TGTGCCAGTAGTGGACGACAGTCCTTAGTAGGCGGTCTGTTTTTT. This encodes CASSGRQSLVGGLFF.